The 10 T cell receptor beta chains presented below share a single source sample, sequenced in a study of PD-L1 blockade in urothelial cancer. The table came from immunoSEQ multiplex PCR; TCRdb's copy has only in-frame clones and leaves some out. The top ten clones hold roughly an eighth of a sample with tens of thousands of clones, roughly 84% of them seen once. The time point denotes: pretreatment peripheral blood. The sequencing used PBMCs, collected around atezolizumab (anti-PD-L1) treatment. These receptors originate from a man in his 60s with urothelial cancer.

J is TRBJ2-2 and V is TRBV7-6, with 9 bases matching TRBD2. The V gene end was trimmed by 5 bases and the J gene end by 0 bases; junction bases not matched to a gene: 7. The length of the CDR3 is 17 residues. Germline V gene data show CDR1 as SGHVS and CDR2 as FNYEAQ. Here the CDR3 reads CASSILLAGANTGELFF. The DNA of the CDR3 is TGTGCCAGCAGCATCCTATTAGCGGGGGCGAACACCGGGGAGCTGTTTTTT. The variable domain in full, completed from reference TRBV7-6 and TRBJ2-2, reads GAGVSQSPRYKVTKRGQDVALRCDPISGHVSLYWYRQALGQGPEFLTYFNYEAQQDKSGLPNDRFSAERPEGSISTLTIQRTEQRDSAMYRCASSILLAGANTGELFFGEGSRLTVL.

The V call is TRBV11-2, the J call TRBJ1-1, with a possible D match to TRBD1 (5 bases). Germline lookup yields CDR1 SGHAT and CDR2 FQNNGV. The CDR3 covers 15 residues. The V end was cut by 5 bases, the J end by 4 bases, with 17 bases between. CDR3 DNA sequence: TGTGCCAGCAGCCCCGATCAGGGAATGAGCACTGAAGCTTTCTTT. Encoded protein: CASSPDQGMSTEAFF. Using reference TRBV11-2 and TRBJ1-1 for the parts outside the CDR3, the full variable domain is EAGVAQSPRYKIIEKRQSVAFWCNPISGHATLYWYQQILGQGPKLLIQFQNNGVVDDSQLPKDRFSAERLKGVDSTLKIQPAKLEDSAVYLCASSPDQGMSTEAFFGQGTRLTVV.

The V gene is TRBV9, the J gene TRBJ2-1, with TRBD2 identical over 10 bases. The CDR3 sequence is 17 residues long. The V gene's germline CDR1 is SGDLS and CDR2 YYNGEE. V lost 0 bases and J lost 3; bases outside the gene matches: 6. In DNA form, the CDR3 reads TGTGCCAGCAGCGTAGCTTATTCTAGCGGGGGCTACAATGAGCAGTTCTTC. Protein: CASSVAYSSGGYNEQFF.

The J gene is TRBJ1-1, the V gene TRBV18; perhaps TRBD1 as D (5 bases). V shed 0 bases and J shed 5 bases, with 16 bases lying between them. The CDR3 has 16 residues. CDR1 and CDR2 from the germline V gene are KGHSH and LQKENI. The CDR3 is CASSPPGVWGRTEAFF. The DNA of the CDR3 is TGTGCCAGCTCACCACCTGGGGTGTGGGGGAGGACTGAAGCTTTCTTT.

The chain recombines TRBV2 with TRBJ2-7, with D tentatively TRBD2 (7 bases). CDR1 is SNHLY and CDR2 is FYNNEI in the germline V gene. CDR3 size: 13 residues. The ends were cut back, 8 bases at V and 1 base at J, with 12 bases in the middle. The CDR3 loop is CASGGAPSYEQYF. The CDR3 DNA follows: TGTGCCAGCGGGGGGGCACCTTCCTACGAGCAGTACTTC.

The gene calls are TRBV7-9 and TRBJ2-5; D might be TRBD1 (6 bases). The CDR3 spans 14 residues. Germline V gene sequence: CDR1 SEHNR, CDR2 FQNEAQ (reference sequence). The V and J ends lost 5 bases and 0 bases respectively, with 10 bases between them. The CDR3 coding sequence is TGTGCCAGCAGCACCCGGGACAACCAAGAGACCCAGTACTTC. Protein: CASSTRDNQETQYF.

Comment on this clone: One junction end does not reproduce the germline sequence, and a read error may be involved. The chain links TRBV7-7 to TRBJ2-2, with D possibly being TRBD1 (7 bases). Germline CDR1 is SSHAT and CDR2 is FNYEAQ (reference sequence). The CDR3 extends over 14 amino acids. CDR3 protein: CASSGQEGTGELFF. The CDR3 DNA is TGTGCTAGCAGCGGACAGGAGGGTACCGGGGAGCTGTTTTTT.

CDR3 amino acids: CASSRWTGDPYEQYF. In nucleotides, the CDR3 is TGTGCCAGTAGTAGATGGACAGGTGACCCCTACGAGCAGTACTTC. The chain has TRBV19 and TRBJ2-7, with TRBD1 matching over 7 bases. Germline V lookup: CDR1 LNHDA, CDR2 SQIVND (reference sequence). The ends lost 4 bases at V and 2 bases at J; junction bases unmatched: 8. The CDR3 sequence is 15 residues long.

The rearrangement uses TRBV6-1 and TRBJ2-2, with D tentatively TRBD1 (5 bases). This CDR3 is built from 13 residues. V lost 8 bases and J 4 bases, leaving 11 bases between the germline ends. CDR1 is MNHNS, CDR2 SASEGT, per germline. CDR3 loop: CASVGQPTGELFF. CDR3 nucleotides: TGTGCCAGCGTGGGGCAGCCCACCGGGGAGCTGTTTTTT.

This chain joins TRBV4-1 and TRBJ2-3; D may be TRBD2 (6 bases). The CDR3 spans 13 residues. Trimming stripped 0 bases from V and 5 bases from J, with 6 bases between. Germline CDR1 MGHRA, CDR2 YSYEKL. The chain's CDR3 is CASSQEGGDTQYF. The CDR3 region has the DNA TGCGCCAGCAGCCAAGAGGGGGGAGATACGCAGTATTTT.